The sequence of this TCR beta chain was determined in a study of Graves' ophthalmopathy and Graves' hyperthyroidism. On this clonotype: Its antigen is undetermined.

Study observations and caveats: Most thyroid-expanded clonotypes exceeding 0.001 frequency were also found in blood.

Investigators amplified TCR beta CDR3 regions from RNA transcripts. An initial RT-PCR round employing HTBI primers preceded a second-round multiplex PCR. TCRdb reanalysed the multiplex PCR reads using MiXCR and keeps one entry per CDR3 protein. The sample records hundreds of thousands of distinct CDR3 sequences, 20% to 25% being singletons. Germline values: CDR1 DFQATT, CDR2 SNEGSKA (reference sequence). Trimming removed 0 bases from V and 4 bases from J, with 28 bases in between. The CDR3 has 19 amino acids. The chain couples TRBV20-1 to TRBJ2-7; either TRBD1 or TRBD2 may fit D (7 bases each). The sequence was obtained from a woman aged 18-29 years with stable Graves' hyperthyroidism. Some clones in this sample may be carry-over from other donors' samples. Sequencing was done on a sample of peripheral blood. The DNA for the CDR3 is TGCAGTGCTAGAGATCCATGGGGAGGGGACAGCGACCCTACGTACGAGCAGTACTTC. Its translation is CSARDPWGGDSDPTYEQYF.